The rows below give T cell receptor beta chains drawn from one sample of a study of T cell responses to AZD1222 COVID-19 vaccine. Data came from immunoSEQ multiplex PCR; TCRdb stores just in-frame clones and leaves some out. The sample has some 140,000 clones, 80% to 95% seen once. Material: peripheral blood, obtained on day 0 of AZD1222 vaccination. The receptors originated from an adult in good health. Each CDR3 is given with its conserved first and last residue. The D gene is left open where the match is weak. Clone size is not always given. Where it is, it says once, few, many or a class for expanded clones.

TRBD2	TRBV9	.	TRBJ2-1	TGTGCCAGCAGCGTAGCAGCGGGAGGGTACAATGAGCAGTTCTTC	CASSVAAGGYNEQFF
TRBD1	TRBV14	.	TRBJ1-1	TGTGCCAGCAGCCAGATACAGGGGTATACTGAAGCTTTCTTT	CASSQIQGYTEAFF
TRBD1	TRBV27	.	TRBJ2-6	TGTGCCAGCAGTTTATCGGACAGGGAAGCTGGGGCCAACGTCCTGACTTTC	CASSLSDREAGANVLTF
TRBD2	TRBV28	.	TRBJ2-7	TGTGCCAGCAGTCCTAGCGGGAACGAGCAGTACTTC	CASSPSGNEQYF
.	TRBV7-3	.	TRBJ1-1	TGTGCCAGCAGCTCCGGTGATGGGGGGAACACTGAAGCTTTCTTT	CASSSGDGGNTEAFF
TRBD1	TRBV7-9	.	TRBJ1-6	TGTGCCAGCAGCTTAGCGGAAGGGGGCGGTGGTTCACCCCTCCACTTT	CASSLAEGGGGSPLHF
.	TRBV7-2	.	TRBJ1-5	TGTGCCAGCAGCTGGGACGGACACAATCAGCCCCAGCATTTT	CASSWDGHNQPQHF
.	TRBV24-1	.	TRBJ1-5	TGTGCCACCAGAGCTGTCTCGGGTAACGGGGATCAGCCCCAGCATTTT	CATRAVSGNGDQPQHF
.	TRBV28	.	TRBJ1-4	TGTGCCAGCAGAGGGACGGCGGAAAAACTGTTTTTT	CASRGTAEKLFF
.	TRBV7-2	.	TRBJ1-1	TGTGCCAGCAGCTTAAACGGACGGGGAAGGACTGAAGCTTTCTTT	CASSLNGRGRTEAFF
TRBD1	TRBV7-9	once	TRBJ2-1	TGTGCCAGCAGCTTAGTCGGGGACAGGTCCTACAATGAGCAGTTCTTC	CASSLVGDRSYNEQFF